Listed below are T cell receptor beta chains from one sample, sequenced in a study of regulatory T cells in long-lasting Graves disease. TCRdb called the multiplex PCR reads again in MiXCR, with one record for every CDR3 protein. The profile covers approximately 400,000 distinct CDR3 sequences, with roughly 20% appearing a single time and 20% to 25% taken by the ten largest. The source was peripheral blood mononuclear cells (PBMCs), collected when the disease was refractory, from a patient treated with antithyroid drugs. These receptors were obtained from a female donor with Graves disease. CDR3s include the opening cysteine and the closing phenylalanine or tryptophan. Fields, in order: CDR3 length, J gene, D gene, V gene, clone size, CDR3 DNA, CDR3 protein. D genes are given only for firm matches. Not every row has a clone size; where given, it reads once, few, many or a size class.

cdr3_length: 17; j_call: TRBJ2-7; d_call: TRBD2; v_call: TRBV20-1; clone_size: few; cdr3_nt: TGCAGTGCTACCAAGGAGCGGGGAGCTCCGTCGGAATGGGAGCAGTACTTC; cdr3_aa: CSATKERGAPSEWEQYF
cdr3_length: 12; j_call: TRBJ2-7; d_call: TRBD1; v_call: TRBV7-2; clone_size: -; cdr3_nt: TGTGCCAGCAGCTTGAACAGGGGTGTGCAGTACTTC; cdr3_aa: CASSLNRGVQYF
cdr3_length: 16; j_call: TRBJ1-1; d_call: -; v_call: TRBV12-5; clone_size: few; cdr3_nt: TGTGCTAGTGGTTTGGGCCTCGGGGAGGGTTGGACTGAAGCTTTCTTT; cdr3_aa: CASGLGLGEGWTEAFF
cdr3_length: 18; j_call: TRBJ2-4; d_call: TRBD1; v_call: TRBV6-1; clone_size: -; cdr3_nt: TGTGCCAGCAGTCTATCCGGGACAGAGTATCTAGCCAAAAACATTCAGTACTTC; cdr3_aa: CASSLSGTEYLAKNIQYF
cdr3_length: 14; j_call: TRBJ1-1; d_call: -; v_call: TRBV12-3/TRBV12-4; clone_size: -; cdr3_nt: TGTGCCAGCATTCTCGGGGGGGGGGGCACTGAAGCTTTCTTT; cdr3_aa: CASILGGGGTEAFF
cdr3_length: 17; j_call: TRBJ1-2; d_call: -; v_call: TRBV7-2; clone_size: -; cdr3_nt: TGTGCCAGCAGCCGTCAGAAGTTGTCGGGGGCTAACTATGGCTACACCTTC; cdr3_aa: CASSRQKLSGANYGYTF
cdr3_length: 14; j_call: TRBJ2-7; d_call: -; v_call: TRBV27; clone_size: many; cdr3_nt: TGTGCCAGCAGTTCCCTTGACAGGAACTACGAGCAGTACTTC; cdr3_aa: CASSSLDRNYEQYF
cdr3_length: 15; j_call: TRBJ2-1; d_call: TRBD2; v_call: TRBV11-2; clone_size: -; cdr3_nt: TGTGCCAGCAGCTCCACTAGCGGGATCTACAATGAGCAGTTCTTC; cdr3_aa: CASSSTSGIYNEQFF
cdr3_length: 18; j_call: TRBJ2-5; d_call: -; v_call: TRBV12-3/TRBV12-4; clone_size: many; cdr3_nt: TGTGCCAGCAGCCTAGGGCCACCGTTCACCTCGGGCCAAGAGACCCAGTACTTC; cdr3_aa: CASSLGPPFTSGQETQYF
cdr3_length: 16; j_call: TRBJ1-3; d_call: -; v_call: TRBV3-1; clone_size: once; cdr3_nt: TGTGCCAGCAGTCCCCCGTGGAGGCTACAGGGAAACACCATATATTTT; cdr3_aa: CASSPPWRLQGNTIYF
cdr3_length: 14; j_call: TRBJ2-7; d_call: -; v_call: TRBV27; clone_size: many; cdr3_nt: TGTGCCAGCAGTTTTCGGGGCGGATGGGAAGAGCAGTACTTC; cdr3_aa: CASSFRGGWEEQYF
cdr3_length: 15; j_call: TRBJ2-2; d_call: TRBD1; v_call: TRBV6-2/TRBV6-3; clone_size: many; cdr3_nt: TGTGCCAGCAGACCCTGGACAGGGAGGACCGGGGAGCTGTTTTTT; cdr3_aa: CASRPWTGRTGELFF
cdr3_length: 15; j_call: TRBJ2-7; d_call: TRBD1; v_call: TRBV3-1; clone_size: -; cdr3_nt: TGTGCCAGCAGTCTTCACGGGACAGATCGCAACGAGCAGTACTTC; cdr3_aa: CASSLHGTDRNEQYF
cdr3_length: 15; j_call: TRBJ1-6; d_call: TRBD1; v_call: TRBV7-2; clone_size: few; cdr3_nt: TGTGCCAGCAGCTCGGGACAGGGGGCGAATTCACCCCTCCACTTT; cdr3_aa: CASSSGQGANSPLHF
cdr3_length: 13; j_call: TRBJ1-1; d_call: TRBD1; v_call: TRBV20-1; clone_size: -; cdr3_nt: TGCAGTGATCGTCGACAGGGTAACACTGAAGCTTTCTTT; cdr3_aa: CSDRRQGNTEAFF
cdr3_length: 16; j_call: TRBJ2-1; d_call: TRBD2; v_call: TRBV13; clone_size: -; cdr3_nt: TGTGCCAGCAGCTTAGGGTGGCGGGGGACCTACAATGAGCAGTTCTTC; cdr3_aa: CASSLGWRGTYNEQFF
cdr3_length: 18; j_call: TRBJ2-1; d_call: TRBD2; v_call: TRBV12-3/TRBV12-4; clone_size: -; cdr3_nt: TGTGCCAGCAGTTTAGCGGGCCCTGGGACTAGCGGCTACAATGAGCAGTTCTTC; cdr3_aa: CASSLAGPGTSGYNEQFF
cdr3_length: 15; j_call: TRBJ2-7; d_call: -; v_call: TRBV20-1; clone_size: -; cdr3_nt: TGCAGTGCTAGTGGGCTAGCGAGGGGAACATACGAGCAGTACTTC; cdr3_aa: CSASGLARGTYEQYF
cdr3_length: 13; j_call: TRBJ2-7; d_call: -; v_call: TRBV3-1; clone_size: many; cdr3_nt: TGTGCCAGCAGCTCACAACCTGTGGGCGAGCAGTACTTC; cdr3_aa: CASSSQPVGEQYF
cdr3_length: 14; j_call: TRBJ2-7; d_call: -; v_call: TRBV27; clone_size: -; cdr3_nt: TGTGCCAGCAGTTTATTGGGGAATTACTACGAGCAGTACTTC; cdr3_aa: CASSLLGNYYEQYF
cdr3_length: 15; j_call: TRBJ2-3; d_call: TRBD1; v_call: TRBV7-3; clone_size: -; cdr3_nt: TGTGCCAGCAGCAAATCGGGACAGGGGAGCGATACGCAGTATTTT; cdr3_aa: CASSKSGQGSDTQYF
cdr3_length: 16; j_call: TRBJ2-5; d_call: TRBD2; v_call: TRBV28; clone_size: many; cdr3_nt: TGTGCCAGCAGTATCCGACTAGCGGGAGCGCGAGAGACCCAGTACTTC; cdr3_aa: CASSIRLAGARETQYF
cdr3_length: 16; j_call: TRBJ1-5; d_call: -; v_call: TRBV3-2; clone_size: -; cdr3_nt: TGTGCCAGCAGCCCCCGACAGGGGGTTTGCAATCAGCCCCAGCATTTT; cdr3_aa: CASSPRQGVCNQPQHF
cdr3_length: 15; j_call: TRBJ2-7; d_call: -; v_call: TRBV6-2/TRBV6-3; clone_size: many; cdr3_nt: TGTGCCAGCAGTAGGGGGGGTGGGCGAGGAGGCGAGCAGTACTTC; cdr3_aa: CASSRGGGRGGEQYF
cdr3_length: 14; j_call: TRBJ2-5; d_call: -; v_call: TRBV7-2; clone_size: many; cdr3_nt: TGTGCCAGCAGCTTACAGGTGGGACAAGAGACCCAGTACTTC; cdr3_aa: CASSLQVGQETQYF
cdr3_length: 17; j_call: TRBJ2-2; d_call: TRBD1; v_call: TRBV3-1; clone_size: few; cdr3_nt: TGTGCCAGCAGCCAAAGACAAGAGACAGGGCCCGCCGGGGAGCTGTTTTTT; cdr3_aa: CASSQRQETGPAGELFF
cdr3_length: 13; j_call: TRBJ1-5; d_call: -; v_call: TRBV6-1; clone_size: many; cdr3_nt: TGTGCCAGCAGATTGGTCAGGGGACAGCCCCAGCATTTT; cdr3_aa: CASRLVRGQPQHF
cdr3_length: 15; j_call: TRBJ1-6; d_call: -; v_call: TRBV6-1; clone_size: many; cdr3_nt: TGTGCCAGCAATCTCGGGGGGTCCTATAATTCACCCCTCCACTTT; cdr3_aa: CASNLGGSYNSPLHF
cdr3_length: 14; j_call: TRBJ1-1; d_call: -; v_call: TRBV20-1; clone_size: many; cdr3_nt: TGCAGTGCCAATCCGTACGGGTTGGACACTGAAGCTTTCTTT; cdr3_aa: CSANPYGLDTEAFF
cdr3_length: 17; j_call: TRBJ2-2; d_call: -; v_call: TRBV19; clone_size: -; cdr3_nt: TGTGCCAGTAGTACCATTGAGCACCTCGCGAACACCGGGGAGCTGTTTTTT; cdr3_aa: CASSTIEHLANTGELFF
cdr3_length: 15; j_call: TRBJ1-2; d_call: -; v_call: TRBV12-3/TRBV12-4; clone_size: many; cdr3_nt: TGTGCCAGCAGTCCGACTAGGGGGGGCGTATATGGCTACACCTTC; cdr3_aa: CASSPTRGGVYGYTF
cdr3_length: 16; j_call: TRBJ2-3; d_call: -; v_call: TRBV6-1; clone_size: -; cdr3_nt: TGTGCCAGCAGTGAAGAGGGGGGGAAAGGCACAGATACGCAGTATTTT; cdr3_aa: CASSEEGGKGTDTQYF
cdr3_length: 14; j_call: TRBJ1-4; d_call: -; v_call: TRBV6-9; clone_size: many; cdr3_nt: TGTGCCAGCAGTTACTCCCAGGGGAATGAAAAACTGTTTTTT; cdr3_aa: CASSYSQGNEKLFF
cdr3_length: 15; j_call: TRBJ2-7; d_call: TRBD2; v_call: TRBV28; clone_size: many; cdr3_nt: TGTGCCAGCAGTACCTGGACTAGCGGGAGGAGCGAGCAGTACTTC; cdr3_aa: CASSTWTSGRSEQYF
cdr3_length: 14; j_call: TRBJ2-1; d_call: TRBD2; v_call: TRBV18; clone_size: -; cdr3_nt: TGTGCCAGCTCACCGGAACTAGCGGGAGCTGGGCAGTTCTTC; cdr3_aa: CASSPELAGAGQFF
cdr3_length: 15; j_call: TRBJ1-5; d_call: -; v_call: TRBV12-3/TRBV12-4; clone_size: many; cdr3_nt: TGTGCCAGCACCCGAGCAGGCGGTAGCAATCAGCCCCAGCATTTT; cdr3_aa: CASTRAGGSNQPQHF
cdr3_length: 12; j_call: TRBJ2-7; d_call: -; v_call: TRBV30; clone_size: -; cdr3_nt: TGTGCCGGGTCGGGCAGCTCCTACGAGCAGTACTTC; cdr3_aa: CAGSGSSYEQYF
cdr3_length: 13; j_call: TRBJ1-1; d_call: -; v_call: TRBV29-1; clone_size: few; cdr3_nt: TGCAGCGCCCCCTCCCAGGTGAACACTGAAGCTTTCTTT; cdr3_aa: CSAPSQVNTEAFF
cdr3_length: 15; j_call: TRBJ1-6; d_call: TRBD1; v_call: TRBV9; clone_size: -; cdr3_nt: TGTGCCAGCAGCCTCAGACAGGGGAGCAGTTCACCCCTCCACTTT; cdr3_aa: CASSLRQGSSSPLHF
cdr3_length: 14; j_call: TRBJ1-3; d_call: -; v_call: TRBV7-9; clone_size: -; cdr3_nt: TGTGCCAGCAGCTTAGGGGGTCTCGGAAACACCATATATTTT; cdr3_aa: CASSLGGLGNTIYF
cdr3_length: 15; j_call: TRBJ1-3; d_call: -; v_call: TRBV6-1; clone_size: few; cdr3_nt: TGTGCCAGCAGGGATTTCGGGGGCTCTGAAAACACCATATATTTT; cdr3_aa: CASRDFGGSENTIYF
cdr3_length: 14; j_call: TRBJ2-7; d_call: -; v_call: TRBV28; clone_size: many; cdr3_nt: TGTGCCAGCAGTTTAGGCGGGGATAGGGGCATGCAGTACTTC; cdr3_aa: CASSLGGDRGMQYF
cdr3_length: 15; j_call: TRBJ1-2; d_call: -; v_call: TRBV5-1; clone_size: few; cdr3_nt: TGCGCCAGCAGCTTCTTCGGGGGAGCTAACTATGGCTACACCTTC; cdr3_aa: CASSFFGGANYGYTF
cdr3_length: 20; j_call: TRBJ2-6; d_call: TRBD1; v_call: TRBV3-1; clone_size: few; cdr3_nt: TGTGCCAGCAGCCAAGCCTCCGGGACAGGGGCCTTTAGAGGGGCCAACGTCCTGACTTTC; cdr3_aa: CASSQASGTGAFRGANVLTF
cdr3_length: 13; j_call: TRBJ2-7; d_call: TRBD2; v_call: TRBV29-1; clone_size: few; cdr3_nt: TGCAGCGCAAGTAGCGGGAGTCACTACGAGCAGTACTTC; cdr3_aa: CSASSGSHYEQYF
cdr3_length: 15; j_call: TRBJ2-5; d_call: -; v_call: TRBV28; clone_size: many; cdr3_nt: TGTGCCAGCAGTTCTCCTCCTCGGGGCCAAGAGACCCAGTACTTC; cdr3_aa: CASSSPPRGQETQYF
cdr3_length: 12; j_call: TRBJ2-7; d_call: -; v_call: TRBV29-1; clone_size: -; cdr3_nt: TGCAGCGTTTCTGGGGGCATCTACGAGCAGTACTTC; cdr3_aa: CSVSGGIYEQYF
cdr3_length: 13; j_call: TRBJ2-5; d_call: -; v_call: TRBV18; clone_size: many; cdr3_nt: TGTGCCAGCAGCCCGAGAGGAGAAGAGACCCAGTACTTC; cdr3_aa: CASSPRGEETQYF
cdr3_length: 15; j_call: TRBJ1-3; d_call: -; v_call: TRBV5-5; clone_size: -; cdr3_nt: TGTGCCAGCAGGGAAGACATGCACTCTGGAAACACCATATATTTT; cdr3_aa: CASREDMHSGNTIYF
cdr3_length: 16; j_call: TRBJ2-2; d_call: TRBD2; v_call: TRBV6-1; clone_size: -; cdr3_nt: TGTGCCAGCAGTCGAGGACGGGGGAGGGTCACCGGGGAGCTGTTTTTT; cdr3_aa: CASSRGRGRVTGELFF
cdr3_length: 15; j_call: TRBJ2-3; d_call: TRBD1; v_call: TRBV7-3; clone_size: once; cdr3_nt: TGTGCCAGCAGCCTACTGGGACAGGGTCCAGATACGCAGTATTTT; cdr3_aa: CASSLLGQGPDTQYF
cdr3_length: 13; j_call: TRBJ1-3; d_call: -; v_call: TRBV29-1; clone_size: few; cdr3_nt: TGCAGCGCCGAGGACGGGACTGGAAACACCATATATTTT; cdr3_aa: CSAEDGTGNTIYF
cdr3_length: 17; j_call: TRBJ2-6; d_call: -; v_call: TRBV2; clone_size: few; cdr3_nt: TGTGCCAGCAGTGAAGAGTTCGGGGGCACTGGGGCCAACGTCCTGACTTTC; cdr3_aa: CASSEEFGGTGANVLTF
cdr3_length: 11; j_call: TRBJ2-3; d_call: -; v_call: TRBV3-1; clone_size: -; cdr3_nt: TGTGCCAGCAGCCATGGGGATACGCAGTATTTT; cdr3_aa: CASSHGDTQYF
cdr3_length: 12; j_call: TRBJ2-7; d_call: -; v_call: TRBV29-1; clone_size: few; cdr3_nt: TGCACCATCTCGGACGGGGTGGGGGAGCAGTACTTC; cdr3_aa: CTISDGVGEQYF
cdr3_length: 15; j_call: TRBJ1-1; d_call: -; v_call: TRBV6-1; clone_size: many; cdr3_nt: TGTGCCAGCAGAAATTTGGGACTGTTGAACACTGAAGCTTTCTTT; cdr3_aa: CASRNLGLLNTEAFF
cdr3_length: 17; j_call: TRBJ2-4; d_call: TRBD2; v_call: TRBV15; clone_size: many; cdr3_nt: TGTGCCACCAGCAGCCCCGGGGAAGCGGGGGCCAAAAACATTCAGTACTTC; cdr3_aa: CATSSPGEAGAKNIQYF